What follows is one T cell receptor (beta chain) and its context. The antigen remains undetermined. J gave up 9 bases and V 10 bases, and 5 bases lay outside the gene matches. The CDR3 has 12 residues. The germline V gene encodes CDR1 SNHLY and CDR2 FYNNEI. Using a J-beta primer mix together with a sample-barcoded 5' primer, a second PCR was run for roughly 7 to 12 cycles. TCRdb ran MiXCR on the 5' RACE reads and lists one entry per CDR3 protein. The data show 750,000 to 950,000 distinct CDR3 sequences, roughly 24% seen once. The sample originates from a study of blood T cells in healthy people across ages. Study results and limitations: Diversity of TCR beta per million T cells declined in a roughly linear way with age.

This sample also belongs to another study, concerning T cells of mothers and their children. From that paper: Relative to unrelated pairs, biologically related mother-child dyads exhibited marginally greater, non-significant overlap. Nobody spotted any persistent microchimeric T cell clones.

The genes are TRBV2 and TRBJ2-1; 11 bases are shared with TRBD2. The receptor's source is a boy aged 5-17 years in good health. Sequences were obtained from blood. The CDR3 loop is CANSGGAGEQFF. As DNA, the CDR3 is TGTGCCAATAGCGGGGGGGCCGGTGAGCAGTTCTTC.